The 15 T cell receptor beta chains listed next were all sequenced from one sample in a study of T cell changes during pregnancy in multiple sclerosis (dated by TCRdb to the late 2010s). Library preparation employed the immunoSEQ multiplex PCR assay. This immuneACCESS table, as held by TCRdb, lists in-frame sequences with V and J called but not all clones. Of the missing ones, under half trace to an unresolved V gene in checked studies; the others have no known cause. For this sample the table gives 50,000 or so clones, of which 85% to 95% were detected only once. The ten top clones hold 0.55% to 0.75% of the sample. This specimen was CD4+ T cells from peripheral blood mononuclear cells, taken in the second trimester of pregnancy. The receptors derive from a female donor with multiple sclerosis, enrolled in a pregnancy study.

This chain joins TRBV5-8 and TRBJ2-1, with 7 bases aligning to TRBD1. V lost 3 bases, J lost 0 bases, and 3 bases stayed unmatched. The germline V gene has CDR1 SGHTS and CDR2 YDEGEE. CDR3 size: 15 residues. CDR3 sequence (DNA): TGTGCCAGCAGCTCGGGACAGAGCTCCTACAATGAGCAGTTCTTC. It is translated as CASSSGQSSYNEQFF. Looking up the rest from reference TRBV5-8 and TRBJ2-1 gives the full variable domain: EAGVTQSPTHLIKTRGQQATLRCSPISGHTSVYWYQQALGLGLQFLLWYDEGEERNRGNFPPRFSGRQFPNYSSELNVNALELEDSALYLCASSSGQSSYNEQFFGPGTRLTVL.

The chain employs TRBV6-6 and TRBJ1-4, with 8 bases aligning to TRBD1. Per germline, CDR1 MNHNY and CDR2 SVGAGI (reference sequence). V gave up 2 bases and J gave up 6 bases; unmatched junction bases: 2. The CDR3 is 14 residues long. The CDR3, as DNA: TGTGCCAGCAGTTACGCAGGGGGCGATGAAAAACTGTTTTTT. Protein sequence: CASSYAGGDEKLFF.

In DNA, the CDR3 is TGTGCCAGCAGCCTCTTTGGCCTTGGAACTAATGAAAAACTGTTTTTT. It yields the protein CASSLFGLGTNEKLFF. The V gene is TRBV6-6, the J gene TRBJ1-4; unclear D gene. V lost 6 bases and J 1 base, leaving 15 bases between the germline ends. Germline CDR1 and CDR2: MNHNY and SVGAGI (reference sequence). The CDR3 consists of 16 residues.

The CDR3 sequence is CASQGQPYGYTF. CDR3 bases: TGTGCCAGCCAGGGACAGCCCTATGGCTACACCTTC. V usage is TRBV2 and J usage is TRBJ1-2, with 7 nucleotides matching TRBD1. V was pared by 8 bases and J by 4 bases, with 4 bases of the junction left unmatched. Per germline, CDR1 SNHLY and CDR2 FYNNEI. The CDR3 sequence is 12 residues long.

This clone occurred a few times. The chain recombines TRBV29-1 with TRBJ2-7, with a possible D match to TRBD2 (5 bases). CDR3 length: 16 residues. In germline, CDR1 is SQVTM, CDR2 ANQGSEA. Trimming cost V 3 bases and J 3 bases, with 21 bases left between them. The CDR3 DNA reads as TGCAGCGTTGATGCCTGGGGTGAGGGTACAAGCTACGAGCAGTACTTC. Translated, it gives CSVDAWGEGTSYEQYF.

J is TRBJ1-1 and V is TRBV11-2, with D uncertain. CDR1 is SGHAT and CDR2 is FQNNGV in the germline V gene. The CDR3 consists of 15 residues. V was shortened by 5 bases and J by 1 base, with 14 bases between the two germline ends. CDR3 DNA: TGTGCCAGCAGCCCGCCCCCCAAGAGGAACACTGAAGCTTTCTTT. Protein sequence: CASSPPPKRNTEAFF. Full variable domain (missing parts from reference TRBV11-2 and TRBJ1-1): EAGVAQSPRYKIIEKRQSVAFWCNPISGHATLYWYQQILGQGPKLLIQFQNNGVVDDSQLPKDRFSAERLKGVDSTLKIQPAKLEDSAVYLCASSPPPKRNTEAFFGQGTRLTVV.

In this sample, this clone turned up once. The rearrangement uses TRBV7-2 and TRBJ2-4; no reliable D call. Trimming pared 4 bases from V and 6 bases from J, leaving 7 bases between. CDR1 is SGHTA and CDR2 is FQGNSA in the germline V gene. The CDR3 runs to 12 residues. The CDR3 coding sequence is TGTGCCAGCAGCTCCTTTATAAACATTCAGTACTTC. Protein: CASSSFINIQYF.

V gene TRBV6-4 combines with J gene TRBJ2-1; possible D gene TRBD1, 8 bases. Per the germline V gene, CDR1 is MRHNA and CDR2 is SNTAGT. V lost 6 bases and J lost 8, with 17 bases in between. The CDR3 totals 14 residues. The CDR3 loop is CASRRTGGGDEQFF. The DNA for the CDR3 is TGTGCCAGCAGACGAACAGGGGGGGGTGATGAGCAGTTCTTC.

V is TRBV28 and J is TRBJ2-1, with TRBD2 matching 15 bases. V was clipped by 6 bases and J by 3 bases; unmatched bases: 6. Per germline, CDR1 MDHEN and CDR2 SYDVKM. The CDR3 runs to 17 residues. CDR3 DNA sequence: TGTGCCAGCAGCGGACTAGCGGGGGGGAGACACTACAATGAGCAGTTCTTC. The encoded protein is CASSGLAGGRHYNEQFF.

The gene calls are TRBV9 and TRBJ1-1; D is possibly TRBD1 (5 bases). V was shortened by 0 bases and J by 0 bases, with 15 bases between the two germline ends. CDR3 size: 17 residues. Germline V gene sequence: CDR1 SGDLS, CDR2 YYNGEE. The CDR3 DNA follows: TGTGCCAGCAGCGTAGTAGTCGGGGGAACCTTGAACACTGAAGCTTTCTTT. Translated: CASSVVVGGTLNTEAFF.

V usage is TRBV14 and J usage is TRBJ2-1; 10 bases map to TRBD1. Germline CDR1 SGHDN, CDR2 FVKESK. V lost 0 bases to trimming and J lost 12 bases; unmatched junction nucleotides: 2. This CDR3 is built from 13 residues. The CDR3 sequence: CASSQETGGRQFF. The CDR3 nucleotides read TGTGCCAGCAGCCAAGAGACAGGGGGCAGGCAGTTCTTC.

This sequence joins TRBV30 and TRBJ2-7; 9 bases align to TRBD2. Per germline, CDR1 GTSNPN and CDR2 SVGIG (reference sequence). There are 15 residues in the CDR3. Trimming at V came to 2 bases and at J to 5 bases, leaving 10 bases not matched to a gene. The CDR3 coding sequence is TGTGCCTGGAGTTCAGGCGGGGGGGCGTTAAACGAGCAGTACTTC. Protein sequence: CAWSSGGGALNEQYF.

The chain employs TRBV6-5 and TRBJ2-1; 10 nucleotides align to TRBD2. Trimming removed 6 bases from V and 8 bases from J; junction bases left unmatched: 10. Germline values: CDR1 MNHEY, CDR2 SVGAGI. CDR3 length: 15 amino acids. CDR3 in DNA: TGTGCCAGCAGGCAAATAGCGGGGGGCCAGTATGAGCAGTTCTTC. This translates into CASRQIAGGQYEQFF.

This chain links TRBV7-3 with TRBJ2-2; maybe TRBD1 (6 bases). Trimming removed 1 base at V and 1 base at J, with 10 bases between. This CDR3 comprises 16 residues. Germline CDR1 and CDR2: SGHTA and FQGTGA. The CDR3 nucleotides read TGTGCCAGCAGCTTAAATCGAGGGGGGAACACCGGGGAGCTGTTTTTT. It translates to CASSLNRGGNTGELFF. Drawing the rest from reference TRBV7-3 and TRBJ2-2, the complete variable domain is GAGVSQTPSNKVTEKGKYVELRCDPISGHTALYWYRQSLGQGPEFLIYFQGTGAADDSGLPNDRFFAVRPEGSVSTLKIQRTERGDSAVYLCASSLNRGGNTGELFFGEGSRLTVL.

The chain couples TRBV6-6 to TRBJ1-1; D is unclear. The length of the CDR3 is 13 residues. Trimming removed 8 bases at V and 6 bases at J, with 16 bases between. Germline V gene data show CDR1 as MNHNY and CDR2 as SVGAGI (reference sequence). The CDR3 sequence is CASQDARSSEAFF. CDR3 coding DNA: TGTGCCAGCCAAGATGCAAGGAGCTCTGAAGCTTTCTTT.